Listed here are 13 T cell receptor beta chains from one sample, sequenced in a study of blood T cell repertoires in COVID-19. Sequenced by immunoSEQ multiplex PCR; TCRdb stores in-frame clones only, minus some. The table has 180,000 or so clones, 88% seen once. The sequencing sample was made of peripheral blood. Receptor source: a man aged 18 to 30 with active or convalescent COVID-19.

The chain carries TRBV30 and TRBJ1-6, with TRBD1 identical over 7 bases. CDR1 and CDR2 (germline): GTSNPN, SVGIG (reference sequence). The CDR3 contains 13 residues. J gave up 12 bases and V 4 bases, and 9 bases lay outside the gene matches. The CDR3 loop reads CAWITGVGRPLHF. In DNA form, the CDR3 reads TGTGCCTGGATTACAGGGGTTGGAAGACCCCTCCACTTT.

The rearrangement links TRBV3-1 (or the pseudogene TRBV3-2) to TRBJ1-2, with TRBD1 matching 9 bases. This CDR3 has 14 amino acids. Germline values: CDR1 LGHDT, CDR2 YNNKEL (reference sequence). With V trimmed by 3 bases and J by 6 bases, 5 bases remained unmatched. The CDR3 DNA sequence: TGTGCCAGCAGCCAGAGGGGGGACAGGGATGGCTACACCTTC. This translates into CASSQRGDRDGYTF.

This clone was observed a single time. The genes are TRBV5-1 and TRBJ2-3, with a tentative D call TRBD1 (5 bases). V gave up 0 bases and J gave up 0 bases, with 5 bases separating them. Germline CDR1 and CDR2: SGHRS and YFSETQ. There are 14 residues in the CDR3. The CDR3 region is CASSLDRSTDTQYF. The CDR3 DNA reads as TGCGCCAGCAGCTTGGACAGGAGCACAGATACGCAGTATTTT.

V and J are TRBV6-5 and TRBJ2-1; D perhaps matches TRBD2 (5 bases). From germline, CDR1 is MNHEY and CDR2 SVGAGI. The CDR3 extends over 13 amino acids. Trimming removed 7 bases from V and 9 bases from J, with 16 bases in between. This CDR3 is CASTVRGQREQFF. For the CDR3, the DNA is TGTGCCAGCACCGTAAGAGGGCAACGTGAGCAGTTCTTC.

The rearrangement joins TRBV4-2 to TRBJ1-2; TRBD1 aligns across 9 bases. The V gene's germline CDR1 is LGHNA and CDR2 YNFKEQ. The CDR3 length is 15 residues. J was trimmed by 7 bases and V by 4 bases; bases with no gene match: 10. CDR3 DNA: TGTGCCAGCAGCCCCGGGTCGACAGGGGGTCTTGGCTACACCTTC. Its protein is CASSPGSTGGLGYTF.

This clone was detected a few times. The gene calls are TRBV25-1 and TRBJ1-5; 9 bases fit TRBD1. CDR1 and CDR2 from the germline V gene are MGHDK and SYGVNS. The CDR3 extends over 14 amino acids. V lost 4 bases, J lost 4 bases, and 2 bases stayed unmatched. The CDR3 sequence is CASSGDRDNQPQHF. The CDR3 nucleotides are TGTGCCAGCAGTGGGGACAGGGATAATCAGCCCCAGCATTTT. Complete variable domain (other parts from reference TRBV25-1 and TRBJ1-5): EADIYQTPRYLVIGTGKKITLECSQTMGHDKMYWYQQDPGMELHLIHYSYGVNSTEKGDLSSESTVSRIRTEHFPLTLESARPSHTSQYLCASSGDRDNQPQHFGDGTRLSIL.

CDR3 in DNA: TGTGCCAGCAGCTTAGAGCTCAGGGCAAACAATCAGCCCCAGCATTTT. Translation: CASSLELRANNQPQHF. The V and J genes are TRBV7-8 and TRBJ1-5; possibly TRBD1 for D (5 bases). Trimming took 1 base from V and 3 from J, leaving 13 bases between them. Germline V lookup: CDR1 SGHVS, CDR2 FQNEAQ. CDR3 length equals 16 residues.

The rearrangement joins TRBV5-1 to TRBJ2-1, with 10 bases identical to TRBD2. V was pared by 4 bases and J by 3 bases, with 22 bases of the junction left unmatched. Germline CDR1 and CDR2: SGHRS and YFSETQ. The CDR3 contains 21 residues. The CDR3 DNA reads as TGCGCCAGCAGCCCCAGAATACTAGCGGGGTCGTTGGGGTCTCTCTACAATGAGCAGTTCTTC. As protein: CASSPRILAGSLGSLYNEQFF.

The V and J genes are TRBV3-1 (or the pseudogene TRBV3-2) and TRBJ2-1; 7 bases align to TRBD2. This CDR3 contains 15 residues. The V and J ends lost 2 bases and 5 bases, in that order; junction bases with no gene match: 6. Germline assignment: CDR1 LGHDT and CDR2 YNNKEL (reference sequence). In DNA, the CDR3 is TGTGCCAGCAGCCAATTTGTTCGGGGGGACAATGAGCAGTTCTTC. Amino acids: CASSQFVRGDNEQFF.

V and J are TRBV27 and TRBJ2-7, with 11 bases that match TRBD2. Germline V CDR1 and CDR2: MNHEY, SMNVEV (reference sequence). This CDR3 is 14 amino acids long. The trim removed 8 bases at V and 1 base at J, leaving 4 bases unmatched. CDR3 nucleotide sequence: TGTGCCAGCGGGGGGACTAGCGGATCCTACGAGCAGTACTTC. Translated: CASGGTSGSYEQYF.

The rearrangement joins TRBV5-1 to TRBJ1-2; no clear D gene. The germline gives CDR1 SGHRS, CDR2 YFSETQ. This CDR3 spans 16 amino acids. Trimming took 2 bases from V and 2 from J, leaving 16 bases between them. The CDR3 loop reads CASSFFPRGSNYGYTF. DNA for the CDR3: TGCGCCAGCAGCTTTTTTCCGCGGGGTTCCAACTATGGCTACACCTTC.

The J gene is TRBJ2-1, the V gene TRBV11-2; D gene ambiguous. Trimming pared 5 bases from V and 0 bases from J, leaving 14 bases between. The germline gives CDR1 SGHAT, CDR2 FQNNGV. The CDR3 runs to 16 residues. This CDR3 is CASSGRLGSSYNEQFF. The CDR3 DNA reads TGTGCCAGCAGCGGAAGGTTGGGCAGCTCCTACAATGAGCAGTTCTTC.

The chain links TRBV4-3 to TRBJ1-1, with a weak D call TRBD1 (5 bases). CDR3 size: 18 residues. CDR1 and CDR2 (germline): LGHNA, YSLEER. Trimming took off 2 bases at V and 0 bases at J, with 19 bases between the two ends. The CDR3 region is CASSQTRAGVRMNTEAFF. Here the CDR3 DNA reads TGCGCCAGCAGCCAAACTAGGGCGGGGGTCAGAATGAACACTGAAGCTTTCTTT.